Sequencing of this T cell receptor beta chain was carried out in a study of response to subunit inactivated influenza vaccine. This clonotype has only a few counts. Its antigen is unknown. Each CDR3 protein gets one entry after TCRdb re-called the RT-PCR reads with MiXCR. The table shows about 650,000 distinct CDR3 sequences, with less than 20% occurring only once. CDR1 DFQATT and CDR2 SNEGSKA come from the germline V gene (reference sequence). The CDR3 extends over 14 amino acids. Trimming stripped 7 bases from V and 1 base from J, with 17 bases between. Study-level points and caveats: The authors suggested that every seasonal influenza vaccination recruits few new T cells.

The receptor comes from a man aged 45-65 years who received an inactivated influenza vaccine. The source was PBMCs from blood, collected roughly 12 days after vaccination. The chain couples TRBV20-1 to TRBJ2-7; no clear D gene. CDR3 nucleotides: TGCAGTGTTCTTACAAGGGTACGGTCCTACGAGCAGTACTTC. It specifies CSVLTRVRSYEQYF.